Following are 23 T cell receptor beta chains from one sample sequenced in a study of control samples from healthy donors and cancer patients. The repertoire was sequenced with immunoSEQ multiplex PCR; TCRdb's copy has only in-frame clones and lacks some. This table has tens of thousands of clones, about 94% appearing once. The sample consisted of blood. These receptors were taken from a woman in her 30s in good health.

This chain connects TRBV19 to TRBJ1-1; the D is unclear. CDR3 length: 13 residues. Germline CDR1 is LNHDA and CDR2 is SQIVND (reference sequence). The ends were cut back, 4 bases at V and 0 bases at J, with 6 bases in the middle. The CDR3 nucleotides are TGTGCCAGTAGTACCAGCTTGAACACTGAAGCTTTCTTT. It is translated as CASSTSLNTEAFF.

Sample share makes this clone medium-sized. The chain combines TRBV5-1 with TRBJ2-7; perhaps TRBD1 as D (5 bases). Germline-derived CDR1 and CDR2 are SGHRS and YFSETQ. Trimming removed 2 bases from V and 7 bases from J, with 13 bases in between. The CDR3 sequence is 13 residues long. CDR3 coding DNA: TGCGCCAGCAGCTTTGGGGCCAGGGAAGAGCAGTACTTC. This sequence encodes CASSFGAREEQYF.

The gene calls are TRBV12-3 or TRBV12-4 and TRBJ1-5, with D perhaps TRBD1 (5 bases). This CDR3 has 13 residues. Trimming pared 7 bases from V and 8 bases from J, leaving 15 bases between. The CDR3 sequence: CASTEGPREPQHF. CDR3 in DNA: TGTGCCAGCACCGAGGGCCCCAGGGAGCCCCAGCATTTT.

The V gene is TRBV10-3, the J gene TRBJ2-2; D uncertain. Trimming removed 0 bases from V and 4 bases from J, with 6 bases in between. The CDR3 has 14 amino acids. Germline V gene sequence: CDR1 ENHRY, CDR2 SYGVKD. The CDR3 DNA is TGTGCCATCAGTGAGTCTACAGCCACCGGGGAGCTGTTTTTT. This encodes CAISESTATGELFF.

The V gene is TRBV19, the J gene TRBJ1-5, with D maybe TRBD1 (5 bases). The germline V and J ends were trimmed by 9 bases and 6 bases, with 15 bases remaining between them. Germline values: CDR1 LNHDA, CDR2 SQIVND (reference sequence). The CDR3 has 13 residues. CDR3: CASTRVLGQPQHF. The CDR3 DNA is TGTGCCAGCACCAGGGTTTTGGGTCAGCCCCAGCATTTT.

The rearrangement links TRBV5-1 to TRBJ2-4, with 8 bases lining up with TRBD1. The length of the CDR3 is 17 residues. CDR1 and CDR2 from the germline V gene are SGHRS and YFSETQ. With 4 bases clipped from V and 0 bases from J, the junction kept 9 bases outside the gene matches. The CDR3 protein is CASSGTRTGLAKNIQYF. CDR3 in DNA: TGCGCCAGCAGCGGGACCAGGACAGGGCTAGCCAAAAACATTCAGTACTTC.

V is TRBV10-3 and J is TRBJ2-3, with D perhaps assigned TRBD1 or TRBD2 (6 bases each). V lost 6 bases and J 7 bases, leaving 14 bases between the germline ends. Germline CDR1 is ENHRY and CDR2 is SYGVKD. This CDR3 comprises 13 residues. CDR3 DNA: TGTGCCATCAGCGGCCCGGGGGCATATACGCAGTATTTT. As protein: CAISGPGAYTQYF.

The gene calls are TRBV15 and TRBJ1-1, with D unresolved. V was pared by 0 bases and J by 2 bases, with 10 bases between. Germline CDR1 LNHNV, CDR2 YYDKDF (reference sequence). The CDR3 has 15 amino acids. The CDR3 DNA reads TGTGCCACCAGCAGAGATCGGTTAGAAAACACTGAAGCTTTCTTT. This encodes CATSRDRLENTEAFF.

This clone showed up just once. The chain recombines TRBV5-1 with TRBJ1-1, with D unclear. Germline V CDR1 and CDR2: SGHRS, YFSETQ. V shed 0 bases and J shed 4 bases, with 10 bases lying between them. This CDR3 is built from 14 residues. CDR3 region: CASSLVTHTTEAFF. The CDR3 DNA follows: TGCGCCAGCAGCTTGGTAACACACACCACTGAAGCTTTCTTT.

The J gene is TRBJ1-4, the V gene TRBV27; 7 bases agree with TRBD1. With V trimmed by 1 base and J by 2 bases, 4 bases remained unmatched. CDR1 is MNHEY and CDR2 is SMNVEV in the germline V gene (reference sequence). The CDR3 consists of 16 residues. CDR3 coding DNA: TGTGCCAGCAGTTTATTCCAGGACAGGACTAATGAAAAACTGTTTTTT. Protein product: CASSLFQDRTNEKLFF.

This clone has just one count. Written as DNA, the CDR3 is TGCGCCAGCAGTGAGGGTCTCTACACTGAAGCTTTCTTT. Translating gives CASSEGLYTEAFF. This rearrangement joins TRBV10-1 to TRBJ1-1; unclear D gene. The CDR3 is 13 residues long. Germline V gene sequence: CDR1 WNHNN, CDR2 SYGVQD (reference sequence). V lost 2 bases to trimming and J lost 3 bases, with 7 bases between them.

CDR3 protein: CASSPNPRRLFYGGNTEAFF. CDR3 nucleotide sequence: TGTGCCAGCAGCCCGAACCCAAGAAGGCTTTTCTATGGGGGGAACACTGAAGCTTTCTTT. The V call is TRBV7-8, the J call TRBJ1-1, with TRBD1 as a possible D gene (5 bases). Germline loops: CDR1 SGHVS, CDR2 FQNEAQ. With 5 bases removed from V and 1 base from J, the gap between germline ends came to 29 bases. The CDR3 spans 20 residues.

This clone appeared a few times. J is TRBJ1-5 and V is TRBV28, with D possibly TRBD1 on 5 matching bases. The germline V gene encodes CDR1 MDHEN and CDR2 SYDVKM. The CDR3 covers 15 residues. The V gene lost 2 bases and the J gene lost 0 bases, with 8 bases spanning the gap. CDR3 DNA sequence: TGTGCCAGCAGTTTACGGGGGAATAGCAATCAGCCCCAGCATTTT. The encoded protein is CASSLRGNSNQPQHF.

This CDR3 is CATSRRTGTLGDQPQHF. CDR3 nucleotide sequence: TGTGCCACCAGCAGACGAACCGGGACCCTGGGGGATCAGCCCCAGCATTTT. The rearrangement uses TRBV15 and TRBJ1-5, with D possibly matching TRBD1 (5 bases). This CDR3 comprises 17 residues. V lost 2 bases to trimming and J lost 5 bases, with 19 bases between them. The germline CDR1 and CDR2 sequences are LNHNV and YYDKDF (reference sequence).

The DNA of the CDR3 is TGTGCCAGCAGTTTATCGCGGGGCACTGAAGCTTTCTTT. Translating it yields CASSLSRGTEAFF. This chain uses TRBV27 with TRBJ1-1; D ambiguous. The germline V gene has CDR1 MNHEY and CDR2 SMNVEV (reference sequence). CDR3 length: 13 residues. Between the trimmed V and J ends, which lost 0 bases and 4 bases, there was a span of 6 bases.

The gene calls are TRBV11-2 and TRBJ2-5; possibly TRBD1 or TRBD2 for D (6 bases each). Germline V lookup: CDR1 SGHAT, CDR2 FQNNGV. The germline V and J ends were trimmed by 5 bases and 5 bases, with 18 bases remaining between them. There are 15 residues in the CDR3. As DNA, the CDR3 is TGTGCCAGCAGCCGGACGATGGGGGGCCTGGAGACCCAGTACTTC. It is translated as CASSRTMGGLETQYF.

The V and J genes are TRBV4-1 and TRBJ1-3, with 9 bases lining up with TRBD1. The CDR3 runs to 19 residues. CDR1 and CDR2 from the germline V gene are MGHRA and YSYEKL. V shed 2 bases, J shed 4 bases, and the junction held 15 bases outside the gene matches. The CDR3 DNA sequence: TGCGCCAGCAGCCAATTGCTCTTGGGACAGGGAACGGGGGGAAACACCATATATTTT. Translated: CASSQLLLGQGTGGNTIYF.

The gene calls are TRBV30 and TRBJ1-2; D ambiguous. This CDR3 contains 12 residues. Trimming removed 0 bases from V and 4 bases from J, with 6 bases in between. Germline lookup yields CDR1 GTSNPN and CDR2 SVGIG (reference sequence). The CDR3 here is CAWSVGAYGYTF. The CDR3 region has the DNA TGTGCCTGGAGTGTGGGTGCCTATGGCTACACCTTC. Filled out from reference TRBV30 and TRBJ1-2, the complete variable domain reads SQTIHQWPATLVQPVGSPLSLECTVEGTSNPNLYWYRQAAGRGLQLLFYSVGIGQISSEVPQNLSASRPQDRQFILSSKKLLLSDSGFYLCAWSVGAYGYTFGSGTRLTVV.

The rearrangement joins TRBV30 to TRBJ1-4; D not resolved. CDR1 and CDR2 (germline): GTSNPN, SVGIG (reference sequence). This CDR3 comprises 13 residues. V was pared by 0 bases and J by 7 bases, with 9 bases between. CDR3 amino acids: CAWSVLEGEKLFF. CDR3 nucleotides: TGTGCCTGGAGTGTACTCGAGGGTGAAAAACTGTTTTTT.

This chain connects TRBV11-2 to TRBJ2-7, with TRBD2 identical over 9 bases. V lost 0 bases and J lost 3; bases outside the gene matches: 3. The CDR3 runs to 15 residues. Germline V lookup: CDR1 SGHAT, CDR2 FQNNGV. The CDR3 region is CASSLDAGGYYEQYF. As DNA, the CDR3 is TGTGCCAGCAGCTTAGATGCGGGGGGGTACTACGAGCAGTACTTC.

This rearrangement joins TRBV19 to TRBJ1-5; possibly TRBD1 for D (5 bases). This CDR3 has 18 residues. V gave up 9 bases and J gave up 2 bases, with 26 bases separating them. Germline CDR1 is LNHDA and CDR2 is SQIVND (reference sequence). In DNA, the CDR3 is TGTGCCAGAAGCCACCGGGAGATAAGGGGTATTTGCAATCAGCCCCAGCATTTT. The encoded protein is CARSHREIRGICNQPQHF.

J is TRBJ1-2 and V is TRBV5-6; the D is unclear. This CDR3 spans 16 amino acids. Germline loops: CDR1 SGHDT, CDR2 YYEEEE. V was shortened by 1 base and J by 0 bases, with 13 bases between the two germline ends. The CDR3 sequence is CASSLSGLGSNYGYTF. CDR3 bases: TGTGCCAGCAGCTTGTCGGGGTTGGGGTCTAACTATGGCTACACCTTC.

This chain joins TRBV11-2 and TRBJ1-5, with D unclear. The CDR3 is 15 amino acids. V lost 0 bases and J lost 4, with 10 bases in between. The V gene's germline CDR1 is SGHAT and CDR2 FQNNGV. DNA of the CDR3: TGTGCCAGCAGCTTAGAAGGTTCCCCAAATCAGCCCCAGCATTTT. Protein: CASSLEGSPNQPQHF. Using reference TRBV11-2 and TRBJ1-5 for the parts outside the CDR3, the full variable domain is EAGVAQSPRYKIIEKRQSVAFWCNPISGHATLYWYQQILGQGPKLLIQFQNNGVVDDSQLPKDRFSAERLKGVDSTLKIQPAKLEDSAVYLCASSLEGSPNQPQHFGDGTRLSIL.